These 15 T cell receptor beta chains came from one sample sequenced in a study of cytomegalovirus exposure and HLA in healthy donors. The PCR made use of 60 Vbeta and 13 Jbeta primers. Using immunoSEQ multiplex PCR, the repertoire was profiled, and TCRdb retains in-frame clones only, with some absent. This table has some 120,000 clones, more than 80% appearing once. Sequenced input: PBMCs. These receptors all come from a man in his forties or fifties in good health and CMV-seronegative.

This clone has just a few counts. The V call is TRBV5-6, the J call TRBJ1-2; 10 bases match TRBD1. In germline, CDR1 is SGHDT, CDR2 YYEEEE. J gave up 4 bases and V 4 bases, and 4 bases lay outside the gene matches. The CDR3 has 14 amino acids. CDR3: CASSRQGAFYGYTF. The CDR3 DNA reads TGTGCCAGCAGCCGACAGGGGGCTTTCTATGGCTACACCTTC.

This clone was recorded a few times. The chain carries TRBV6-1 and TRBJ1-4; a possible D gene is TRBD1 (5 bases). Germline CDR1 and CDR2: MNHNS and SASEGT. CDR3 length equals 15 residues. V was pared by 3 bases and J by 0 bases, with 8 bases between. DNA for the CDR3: TGTGCCAGCAGTGAGGTGACAGCAACTAATGAAAAACTGTTTTTT. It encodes CASSEVTATNEKLFF.

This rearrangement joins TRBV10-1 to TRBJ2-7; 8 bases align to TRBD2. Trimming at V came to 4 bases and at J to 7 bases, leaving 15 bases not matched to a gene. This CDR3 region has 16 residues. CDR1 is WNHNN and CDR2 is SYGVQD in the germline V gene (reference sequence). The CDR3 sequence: CASSVADSSGSKEQYF. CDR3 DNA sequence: TGCGCCAGCAGTGTAGCGGACTCTAGCGGGTCGAAAGAGCAGTACTTC.

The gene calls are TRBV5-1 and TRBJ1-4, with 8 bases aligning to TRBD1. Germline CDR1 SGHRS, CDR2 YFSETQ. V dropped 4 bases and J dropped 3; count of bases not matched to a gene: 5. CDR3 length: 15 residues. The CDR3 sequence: CASSVTGAPNEKLFF. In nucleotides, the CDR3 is TGCGCCAGCAGCGTGACAGGGGCCCCTAATGAAAAACTGTTTTTT.

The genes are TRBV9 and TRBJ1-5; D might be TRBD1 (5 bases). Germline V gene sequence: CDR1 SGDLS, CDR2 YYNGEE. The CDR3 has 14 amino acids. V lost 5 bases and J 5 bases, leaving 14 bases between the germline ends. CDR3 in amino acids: CASSSGQGYQPQHF. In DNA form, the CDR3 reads TGTGCCAGCAGTAGCGGCCAGGGCTATCAGCCCCAGCATTTT.

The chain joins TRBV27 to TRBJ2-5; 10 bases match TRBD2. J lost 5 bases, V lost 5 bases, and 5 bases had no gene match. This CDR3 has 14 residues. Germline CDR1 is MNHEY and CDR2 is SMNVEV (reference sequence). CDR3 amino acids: CASSPLAGEETQYF. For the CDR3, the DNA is TGTGCCAGCAGTCCCCTAGCGGGGGAGGAGACCCAGTACTTC.

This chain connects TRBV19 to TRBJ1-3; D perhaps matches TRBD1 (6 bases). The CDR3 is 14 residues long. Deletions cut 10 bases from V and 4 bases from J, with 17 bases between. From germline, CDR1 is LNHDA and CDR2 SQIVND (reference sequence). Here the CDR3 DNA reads TGTGCCACCGTGACAGGCGGGCCGGGAAACACCATATATTTT. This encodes CATVTGGPGNTIYF. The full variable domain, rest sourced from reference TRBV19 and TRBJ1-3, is DGGITQSPKYLFRKEGQNVTLSCEQNLNHDAMYWYRQDPGQGLRLIYYSQIVNDFQKGDIAEGYSVSREKKESFPLTVTSAQKNPTAFYLCATVTGGPGNTIYFGEGSWLTVV.

The DNA for the CDR3 is TGTGCCAGCAGCTTGAAAGGGACTGAAGAGACCCAGTACTTC. Translating gives CASSLKGTEETQYF. The J gene is TRBJ2-5, the V gene TRBV5-4, with TRBD2 as a possible D gene (6 bases). This CDR3 region has 14 residues. Germline V lookup: CDR1 SGHNT, CDR2 YYREEE (reference sequence). Trimming left V 1 base short and J 3 bases short, with 10 bases between.

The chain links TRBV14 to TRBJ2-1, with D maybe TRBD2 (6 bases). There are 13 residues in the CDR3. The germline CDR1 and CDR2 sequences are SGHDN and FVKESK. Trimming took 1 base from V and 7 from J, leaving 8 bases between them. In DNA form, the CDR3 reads TGTGCCAGCAGCCAAGTCGGGGGTAATGAGCAGTTCTTC. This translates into CASSQVGGNEQFF. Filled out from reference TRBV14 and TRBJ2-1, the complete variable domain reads EAGVTQFPSHSVIEKGQTVTLRCDPISGHDNLYWYRRVMGKEIKFLLHFVKESKQDESGMPNNRFLAERTGGTYSTLKVQPAELEDSGVYFCASSQVGGNEQFFGPGTRLTVL.

Written as DNA, the CDR3 is TGTGCCAGCAGTCCCGGGACAGAGGGGAACACTGAAGCTTTCTTT. This translates into CASSPGTEGNTEAFF. This chain joins TRBV28 and TRBJ1-1; 7 bases line up with TRBD1. The CDR3 runs 15 residues. Germline lookup yields CDR1 MDHEN and CDR2 SYDVKM. Unmatched junction bases numbered 7, after V lost 5 bases and J lost 1 base.

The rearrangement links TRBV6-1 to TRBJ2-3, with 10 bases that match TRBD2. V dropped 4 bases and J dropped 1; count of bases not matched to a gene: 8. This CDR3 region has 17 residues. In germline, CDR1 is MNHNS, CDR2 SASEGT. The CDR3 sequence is CASSASFGTSGTDTQYF. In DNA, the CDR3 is TGTGCCAGCAGTGCGTCATTCGGGACTAGCGGCACAGATACGCAGTATTTT.

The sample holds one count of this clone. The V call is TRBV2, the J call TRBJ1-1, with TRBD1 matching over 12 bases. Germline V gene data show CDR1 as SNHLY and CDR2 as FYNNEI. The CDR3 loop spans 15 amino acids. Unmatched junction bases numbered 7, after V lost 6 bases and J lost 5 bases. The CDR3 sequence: CASRERDRGLTEAFF. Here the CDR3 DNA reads TGTGCCAGCAGGGAACGGGACAGGGGGCTTACTGAAGCTTTCTTT.

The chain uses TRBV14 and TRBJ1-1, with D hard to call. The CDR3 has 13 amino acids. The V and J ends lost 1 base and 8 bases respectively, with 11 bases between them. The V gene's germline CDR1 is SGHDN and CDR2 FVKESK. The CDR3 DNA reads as TGTGCCAGCAGCCAAGGAGGAGGGAGGGAAGCTTTCTTT. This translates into CASSQGGGREAFF.

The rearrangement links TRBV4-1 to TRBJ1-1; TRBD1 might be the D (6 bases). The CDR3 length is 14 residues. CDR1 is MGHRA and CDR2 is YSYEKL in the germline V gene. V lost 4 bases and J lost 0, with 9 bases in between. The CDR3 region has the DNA TGCGCCAGCAGCCCGGGACACATGAACACTGAAGCTTTCTTT. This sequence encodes CASSPGHMNTEAFF.

CDR3 sequence reads: CASIPRSGNTIYF. CDR3 coding DNA: TGTGCCAGCATCCCCAGATCTGGAAACACCATATATTTT. The rearrangement joins TRBV11-2 to TRBJ1-3; no definite D call. Per the germline V gene, CDR1 is SGHAT and CDR2 is FQNNGV. V lost 7 bases, J lost 1 base, and 8 bases lay in between. This CDR3 contains 13 residues.